Sequencing of this TCR beta chain was carried out in a study of vaccination and CD4 T cells after COVID-19. Study as a whole: The post-COVID sampling time was a median roughly 100 days after diagnosis, ranging from 35 to 161. Overlapping spike peptides served as the stimulus for the cells. These peptides came from SARS-CoV-2 and from the common cold coronaviruses HCoV-NL63, HCoV-OC43 and HCoV-229E.

Treatment denoted: roughly 10-day PBMC culture with coronavirus spike peptide pools or control peptides (ViraFEST assay). Researchers collected the unexposed donor's CD4+ T cells before the COVID-19 pandemic (2011-2018). The CDR3 runs 14 residues. The ends were cut back, 6 bases at V and 10 bases at J, with 19 bases in the middle. The V gene's germline CDR1 is DFQATT and CDR2 SNEGSKA (reference sequence). Study-level findings and limits: Convalescent patients had a median around 90% of post-vaccine SARS-CoV-2-reactive clones that were detected only after vaccination, not before it. Spike mono-reactivity was evident in 304 of the 307 vaccine-specific clones derived from convalescent patients.

Details on this clonotype: The antigen remains unidentified.

Oncomine TCR Beta short-read sequencing was applied to DNA from cultured CD4+ T cells. After culture, CD4+ T cells served as the source for genomic DNA extraction. One entry per CDR3 protein results from TCRdb running MiXCR on the PCR reads. The sample lists approximately 11,000 distinct CDR3 sequences; roughly 35% were seen once. This receptor was taken from a human donor in good health. The genes are TRBV20-1 and TRBJ1-6; no clear D. The sequencing input was CD4+ T cells from blood, cultured in vitro. CDR3 coding DNA: TGCAGTGCCTGCACCTACTCGGGCGAGTCACCCCTCCACTTT. Its translation: CSACTYSGESPLHF.